This passage covers 17 T cell receptor beta chains from one sample sequenced in a study of blood T cell repertoires in COVID-19. Only in-frame clones appear in the TCRdb table, and some are missing; sequencing was by immunoSEQ multiplex PCR. Found here are roughly 60,000 clones, roughly 92% of them singletons; the top ten hold 5% to 7%. Sequencing used peripheral blood. All receptors derive from a human donor in a cohort sampled during active COVID-19.

V and J are TRBV4-1 and TRBJ1-3; D ambiguous. The germline V and J ends were trimmed by 1 base and 2 bases, with 15 bases remaining between them. CDR1 and CDR2 (germline): MGHRA, YSYEKL. This CDR3 spans 17 amino acids. The CDR3 loop is CASSQVLIRGPGNTIYF. For the CDR3, the DNA is TGCGCCAGCAGCCAAGTTCTTATTCGTGGGCCTGGAAACACCATATATTTT.

This clone qualifies as medium-sized (0.01 to 0.1%). The chain links TRBV6-2 or TRBV6-3 to TRBJ1-5; no definite D call. The CDR3 runs 12 residues. Per germline, CDR1 MNHEY and CDR2 SVGEGT. The germline V and J ends were trimmed by 4 bases and 5 bases, with 6 bases remaining between them. In DNA, the CDR3 is TGTGCCAGCAGTTTTATAGATCAGCCCCAGCATTTT. It specifies CASSFIDQPQHF.

The chain is built from TRBV20-1 and TRBJ2-7, with 7 nucleotides matching TRBD2. The CDR3 length is 13 residues. V was clipped by 3 bases and J by 1 base; unmatched bases: 3. Germline loops: CDR1 DFQATT, CDR2 SNEGSKA (reference sequence). CDR3 sequence: CSASGGGSYEQYF. DNA for the CDR3: TGCAGTGCTAGTGGGGGGGGGTCCTACGAGCAGTACTTC.

The chain is built from TRBV7-8 and TRBJ1-5; D may be TRBD1 (5 bases). Germline CDR1 and CDR2: SGHVS and FQNEAQ. Trimming pared 7 bases from V and 7 bases from J, leaving 14 bases between. CDR3 length: 13 amino acids. The CDR3 protein is CASNPLGGQPQHF. The CDR3 DNA reads as TGTGCCAGCAATCCTCTCGGGGGGCAGCCCCAGCATTTT.

A single count supports this clone. V is TRBV6-5 and J is TRBJ2-1, with 7 bases fitting TRBD2. V gave up 10 bases and J gave up 7 bases; unmatched junction bases: 1. Germline CDR1 is MNHEY and CDR2 is SVGAGI. The CDR3 totals 10 residues. Here the CDR3 reads CATRENEQFF. DNA for the CDR3: TGTGCCACGCGGGAGAATGAGCAGTTCTTC.

The J gene is TRBJ1-1, the V gene TRBV27; no definite D call. The CDR3 spans 16 residues. From germline, CDR1 is MNHEY and CDR2 SMNVEV (reference sequence). The germline V and J ends were trimmed by 3 bases and 4 bases, with 18 bases remaining between them. The CDR3 coding sequence is TGTGCCAGCAGTTTCGACATCGGACGTCGGGGCACTGAAGCTTTCTTT. Its protein product is CASSFDIGRRGTEAFF.

This clone came up once. The rearrangement joins TRBV7-2 to TRBJ2-5, with a tentative D call TRBD2 (6 bases). CDR1 and CDR2 (germline): SGHTA, FQGNSA. This CDR3 region has 14 residues. The V and J ends lost 7 bases and 4 bases respectively, with 16 bases between them. The CDR3: CASTDETGVETQYF. The CDR3 DNA reads TGTGCCAGCACCGATGAGACGGGAGTAGAGACCCAGTACTTC. Full variable domain (remainder filled in from reference TRBV7-2 and TRBJ2-5): GAGVSQSPSNKVTEKGKDVELRCDPISGHTALYWYRQSLGQGLEFLIYFQGNSAPDKSGLPSDRFSAERTGGSVSTLTIQRTQQEDSAVYLCASTDETGVETQYFGPGTRLLVL.

The chain recombines TRBV5-1 with TRBJ2-5; D is possibly TRBD2 (5 bases). The CDR3 runs to 12 residues. The V gene lost 3 bases and the J gene lost 3 bases, with 6 bases spanning the gap. The germline gives CDR1 SGHRS, CDR2 YFSETQ. The CDR3 protein is CASSSGKETQYF. In nucleotides, the CDR3 is TGCGCCAGCAGCTCCGGGAAAGAGACCCAGTACTTC.

The gene calls are TRBV27 and TRBJ2-1; TRBD2 matches 7 bases. CDR1 MNHEY and CDR2 SMNVEV come from the germline V gene (reference sequence). Trimming removed 6 bases from V and 5 bases from J; junction bases left unmatched: 10. This CDR3 has 15 residues. As DNA, the CDR3 is TGTGCCAGCAGCCCTGGACTAGGTCGAGACAATGAGCAGTTCTTC. Its protein is CASSPGLGRDNEQFF.

This clone was seen only once. The J gene is TRBJ1-1, the V gene TRBV19, with D possibly TRBD1 on 5 matching bases. Germline CDR1 reads LNHDA; CDR2 reads SQIVND (reference sequence). The CDR3 contains 15 residues. V was trimmed by 1 base and J by 9 bases, leaving 18 bases between them. CDR3 region: CASSIAARTGGKAFF. The CDR3 DNA reads as TGTGCCAGTAGTATAGCCGCCAGAACAGGCGGTAAAGCTTTCTTT.

The sample holds one count of this clone. The V and J genes are TRBV27 and TRBJ1-1, with 9 nucleotides matching TRBD1. V was clipped by 6 bases and J by 5 bases; unmatched bases: 4. The CDR3 totals 13 residues. Germline-derived CDR1 and CDR2 are MNHEY and SMNVEV (reference sequence). CDR3 sequence reads: CASSTGGRTEAFF. DNA for the CDR3: TGTGCCAGCAGCACAGGGGGCCGTACTGAAGCTTTCTTT.

The chain recombines TRBV6-5 with TRBJ2-7, with a weak D call TRBD2 (6 bases). This CDR3 contains 15 residues. V lost 7 bases and J 7 bases, leaving 23 bases between the germline ends. CDR1 and CDR2 (germline): MNHEY, SVGAGI. The CDR3 coding sequence is TGTGCCAGCATCGCGGGTCGGGGGACTTCGCGTGAGCAGTACTTC. Translating gives CASIAGRGTSREQYF.

V and J are TRBV6-6 and TRBJ2-5; 8 bases map to TRBD2. V trimming: 4 bases; J trimming: 3 bases; junction bases outside the gene matches: 10. Germline values: CDR1 MNHNY, CDR2 SVGAGI (reference sequence). The CDR3 spans 16 residues. The CDR3 loop reads CASSSPPAGGEETQYF. In nucleotides, the CDR3 is TGTGCCAGCAGTTCACCACCCGCGGGGGGCGAAGAGACCCAGTACTTC.

This clone has just one count. This chain joins TRBV19 and TRBJ2-1; possibly TRBD1 for D (5 bases). In germline, CDR1 is LNHDA, CDR2 SQIVND (reference sequence). The CDR3 runs to 17 residues. The V gene lost 5 bases and the J gene lost 5 bases, with 22 bases spanning the gap. CDR3 DNA: TGTGCCAGTAGTCCCAGGGATTCCCATAGGAGAGACAATGAGCAGTTCTTC. It encodes CASSPRDSHRRDNEQFF.

The chain carries TRBV28 and TRBJ1-2, with D tentatively TRBD1 (5 bases). The CDR3 totals 14 residues. The V gene's germline CDR1 is MDHEN and CDR2 SYDVKM. V lost 1 base, J lost 7 bases, and 13 bases lay in between. DNA for the CDR3: TGTGCCAGCAGTTTATTGGGCAGGGACTCTGGCTACACCTTC. As protein: CASSLLGRDSGYTF.

The chain links TRBV7-8 to TRBJ1-5; the D gene is possibly TRBD1 (6 bases). This CDR3 comprises 18 residues. Trimming shortened V by 5 bases and J by 0 bases, and 20 bases separated the two germline ends. From germline, CDR1 is SGHVS and CDR2 FQNEAQ. CDR3 in DNA: TGTGCCAGCAGCCCCCTGGGTTTGGGGGCCCATAGCAATCAGCCCCAGCATTTT. This translates into CASSPLGLGAHSNQPQHF.

The chain has TRBV7-3 and TRBJ1-2; 7 bases map to TRBD1. Germline V gene sequence: CDR1 SGHTA, CDR2 FQGTGA. The trim removed 1 base at V and 7 bases at J, leaving 12 bases unmatched. The length of the CDR3 is 16 residues. CDR3 in DNA: TGTGCCAGCAGCTTAATGGCCCCTGACAGGGTGCCTGGCTACACCTTC. It translates to CASSLMAPDRVPGYTF.